Following are 15 T cell receptor beta chains from one sample sequenced in a study of CD8 T cells in Susac syndrome. About 0.45 to 1 ug RNA was reverse transcribed with random hexamers. One entry per CDR3 protein, called by TCRdb with MiXCR from the immunoSEQ multiplex PCR reads. This table holds approximately 77,000 distinct CDR3 sequences, approximately 94% found once. Sequenced input: CD4+ T cells from PBMCs. These receptors came from a human donor with Susac syndrome.

Comments on this clonotype: One junction end disagrees with the germline gene, perhaps due to a read error. CDR3 sequence reads: CASTLGTASYNEQFF. CDR3 nucleotide sequence: TGTGCCAGCACCTTAGGGACAGCCTCCTACAATGAGCAGTTCTTC. The chain recombines TRBV7-9 with TRBJ2-1, with TRBD1 matching over 7 bases. Germline lookup yields CDR1 SEHNR and CDR2 FQNEAQ (reference sequence). The CDR3 length is 15 residues.

The rearrangement links TRBV5-4 to TRBJ2-7; possibly TRBD1 or TRBD2 for D (5 bases each). The ends were cut back, 0 bases at V and 1 base at J, with 11 bases in the middle. CDR1 and CDR2 (germline): SGHNT, YYREEE (reference sequence). The CDR3 extends over 15 amino acids. The CDR3 DNA follows: TGTGCCAGCAGCTTGGGGCCGGGACGGTCCTACGAGCAGTACTTC. This translates into CASSLGPGRSYEQYF.

The chain links TRBV10-3 to TRBJ1-2, with a weak D call TRBD1 (6 bases). Trimming pared 0 bases from V and 8 bases from J, leaving 10 bases between. The CDR3 length is 13 residues. Looked up from germline, CDR1 is ENHRY and CDR2 is SYGVKD. The CDR3 loop is CAISESDSRGYTF. CDR3 bases: TGTGCCATCAGTGAGTCGGACAGTCGGGGCTACACCTTC.

This chain connects TRBV20-1 to TRBJ2-7; unclear D gene. Germline lookup yields CDR1 DFQATT and CDR2 SNEGSKA (reference sequence). The CDR3 extends over 14 amino acids. The V end lost 5 bases, the J end lost 5 bases, and 19 bases lay between the germline ends. This CDR3 is CSALEGPGPDEQYF. In DNA, the CDR3 is TGCAGTGCTCTAGAAGGGCCCGGACCGGACGAGCAGTACTTC.

This clonotype was recorded only once. V and J are TRBV4-3 and TRBJ2-5; unclear D gene. Trimming took 4 bases from V and 3 from J, leaving 12 bases between them. Germline V gene data show CDR1 as LGHNA and CDR2 as YSLEER. The CDR3 is made up of 14 amino acids. The chain's CDR3 is CASSPVGSEETQYF. The CDR3 region has the DNA TGCGCCAGCAGCCCGGTTGGGTCAGAAGAGACCCAGTACTTC.

The V and J genes are TRBV19 and TRBJ1-1; the D gene is possibly TRBD1 (6 bases). This CDR3 comprises 17 residues. CDR1 is LNHDA, CDR2 SQIVND, per germline (reference sequence). V dropped 4 bases and J dropped 1 base, with 19 bases sitting between them. Written as DNA, the CDR3 is TGTGCCAGTAGTACCGTTAAGGGGGATGGACAGAACACTGAAGCTTTCTTT. It is translated as CASSTVKGDGQNTEAFF.

V and J are TRBV9 and TRBJ1-1; no reliable D call. V was trimmed by 8 bases and J by 4 bases, leaving 18 bases between them. The CDR3 totals 14 residues. Germline V gene data show CDR1 as SGDLS and CDR2 as YYNGEE. CDR3: CASLKGHSGTEAFF. The CDR3 DNA reads TGTGCCAGTCTAAAAGGGCACTCGGGCACTGAAGCTTTCTTT.

In this sample, this clonotype turned up a few times. The rearrangement links TRBV10-3 to TRBJ2-7, with TRBD1 as a possible D gene (5 bases). Germline V gene lookup returns CDR1 ENHRY and CDR2 SYGVKD. The germline V and J ends were trimmed by 1 base and 2 bases, with 12 bases remaining between them. The CDR3 sequence is 15 residues long. The CDR3 sequence is CAISEFQGGAYEQYF. The CDR3 DNA reads as TGTGCCATCAGTGAGTTCCAGGGTGGGGCCTACGAGCAGTACTTC.

The chain uses TRBV30 and TRBJ2-2, with D possibly matching TRBD2 (6 bases). In germline, CDR1 is GTSNPN, CDR2 SVGIG (reference sequence). The ends were cut back, 1 base at V and 0 bases at J, with 12 bases in the middle. The CDR3 runs 16 residues. The CDR3 sequence is CAWSGRAGANTGELFF. The CDR3 bases are TGTGCCTGGAGTGGGAGGGCGGGTGCGAACACCGGGGAGCTGTTTTTT.

V is TRBV5-4 and J is TRBJ2-7, with D uncertain. V shed 6 bases and J shed 1 base, with 17 bases lying between them. The germline CDR1 and CDR2 sequences are SGHNT and YYREEE (reference sequence). CDR3 length: 15 amino acids. The CDR3 coding sequence is TGTGCCAGCACAGAATCGGGTACTTCTTCCTACGAGCAGTACTTC. Its translation: CASTESGTSSYEQYF.

For the CDR3, the DNA is TGTGCCAGCAGCCAAGAAGGGGGACAGGGGCGCGAGCAGTACTTC. Amino acid sequence: CASSQEGGQGREQYF. The rearrangement links TRBV4-2 to TRBJ2-7; 10 bases map to TRBD1. In germline, CDR1 is LGHNA, CDR2 YNFKEQ. Trimming took 0 bases from V and 6 from J; bases not matched to a gene: 5. CDR3 length equals 15 residues.

The rearrangement links TRBV20-1 to TRBJ2-7; the D gene is possibly TRBD2 (5 bases). From germline, CDR1 is DFQATT and CDR2 SNEGSKA (reference sequence). The V end was cut by 4 bases, the J end by 1 base, with 17 bases between. The CDR3 sequence is 15 residues long. CDR3 coding DNA: TGCAGTGCTACCCTCCTCCACGGGGTTTCCTACGAGCAGTACTTC. It encodes CSATLLHGVSYEQYF.

The J gene is TRBJ2-7, the V gene TRBV20-1; unclear D gene. V dropped 5 bases and J dropped 3 bases, with 17 bases sitting between them. Germline V gene data show CDR1 as DFQATT and CDR2 as SNEGSKA (reference sequence). There are 14 residues in the CDR3. The CDR3, as DNA: TGCAGTGCTGCCCCAGGACGTACGTTCTACGAGCAGTACTTC. Translation: CSAAPGRTFYEQYF.

The V gene is TRBV9, the J gene TRBJ1-6, with unresolved D. Germline assignment: CDR1 SGDLS and CDR2 YYNGEE. The CDR3 is 17 amino acids. V lost 0 bases and J lost 0, with 10 bases in between. CDR3 amino acids: CASSVGGGISYNSPLHF. In DNA, the CDR3 is TGTGCCAGCAGCGTAGGTGGAGGGATCTCCTATAATTCACCCCTCCACTTT.

This chain joins TRBV7-2 and TRBJ1-5; D is possibly TRBD1 (6 bases). Trimming cost V 1 base and J 3 bases, with 7 bases left between them. The CDR3 has 14 residues. Germline V gene sequence: CDR1 SGHTA, CDR2 FQGNSA. As DNA, the CDR3 is TGTGCCAGCAGCTTAGACAGGGTCAATCAGCCCCAGCATTTT. It codes for CASSLDRVNQPQHF.